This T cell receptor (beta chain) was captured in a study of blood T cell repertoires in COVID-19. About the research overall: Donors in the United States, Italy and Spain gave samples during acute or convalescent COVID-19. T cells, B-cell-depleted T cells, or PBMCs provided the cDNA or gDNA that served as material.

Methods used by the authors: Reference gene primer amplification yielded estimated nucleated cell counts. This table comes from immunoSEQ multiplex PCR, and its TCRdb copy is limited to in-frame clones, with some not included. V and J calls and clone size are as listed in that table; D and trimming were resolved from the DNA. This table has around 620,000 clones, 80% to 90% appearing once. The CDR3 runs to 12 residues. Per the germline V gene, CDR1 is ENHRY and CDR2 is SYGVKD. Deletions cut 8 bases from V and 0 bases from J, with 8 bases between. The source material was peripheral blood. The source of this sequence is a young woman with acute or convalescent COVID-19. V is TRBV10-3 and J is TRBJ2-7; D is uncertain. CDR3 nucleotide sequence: TGTGCCATCGGTACAAACTCCTACGAGCAGTACTTC. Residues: CAIGTNSYEQYF.